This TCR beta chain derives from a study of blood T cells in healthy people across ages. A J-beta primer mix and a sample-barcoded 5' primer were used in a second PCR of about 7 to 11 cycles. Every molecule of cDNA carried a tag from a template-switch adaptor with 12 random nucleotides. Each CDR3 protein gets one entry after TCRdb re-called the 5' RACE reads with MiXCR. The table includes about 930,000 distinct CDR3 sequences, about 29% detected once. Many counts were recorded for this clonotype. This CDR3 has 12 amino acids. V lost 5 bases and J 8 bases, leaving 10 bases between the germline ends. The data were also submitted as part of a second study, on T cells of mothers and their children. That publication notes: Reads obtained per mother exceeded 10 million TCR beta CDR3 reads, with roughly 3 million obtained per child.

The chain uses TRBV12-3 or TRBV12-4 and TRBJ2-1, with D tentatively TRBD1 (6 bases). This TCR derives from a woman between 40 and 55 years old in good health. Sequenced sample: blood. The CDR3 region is CASSGNRDEQFF. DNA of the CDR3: TGTGCCAGCAGTGGAAACAGGGATGAGCAGTTCTTC.